The next 9 T cell receptor beta chains were all read from a single sample in a study of blood T cell repertoires in COVID-19. Profiling relied on immunoSEQ multiplex PCR, and the TCRdb table lists in-frame clones only, not all of them. In the table there are more than 350,000 clones, about 83% of which are singletons. The specimen sequenced was PBMCs or T cells enriched from blood (not recorded which). These receptors came from a woman aged 50 to 60 who had recovered from COVID-19.

This clone appeared once. The chain combines TRBV12-3 or TRBV12-4 with TRBJ1-5; no firm D call. This CDR3 is 12 amino acids long. V lost 7 bases and J lost 3, with 7 bases in between. CDR3 DNA sequence: TGTGCCAGCAACCGGGTCAATCAGCCCCAGCATTTT. It translates to CASNRVNQPQHF.

This clone is a singleton in its sample. V is TRBV7-2 and J is TRBJ2-7, with TRBD1 matching 9 bases. This CDR3 has 12 amino acids. V was pared by 4 bases and J by 10 bases, with 5 bases of the junction left unmatched. The V gene's germline CDR1 is SGHTA and CDR2 FQGNSA. This CDR3 reads CASSSDRGNQYF. Written as DNA, the CDR3 is TGTGCCAGCAGCTCAGACAGGGGGAATCAGTACTTC.

The chain joins TRBV30 to TRBJ1-1; 10 nucleotides line up with TRBD1. Germline-derived CDR1 and CDR2 are GTSNPN and SVGIG (reference sequence). The CDR3 is 15 residues long. J gave up 5 bases and V 2 bases, and 8 bases lay outside the gene matches. The CDR3 bases are TGTGCCTGGAGTCGACAGGGGGCTTCGAATACTGAAGCTTTCTTT. The encoded protein is CAWSRQGASNTEAFF.

CDR3 sequence reads: CASSQTQVYGYTF. DNA of the CDR3: TGTGCCAGCAGCCAGACACAGGTCTATGGCTACACCTTC. V usage is TRBV7-2 and J usage is TRBJ1-2; D perhaps matches TRBD1 (5 bases). V shed 5 bases and J shed 4 bases, with 11 bases lying between them. This CDR3 has 13 amino acids. In germline, CDR1 is SGHTA, CDR2 FQGNSA.

The chain links TRBV6-2 or TRBV6-3 to TRBJ1-5; a possible D gene is TRBD1 (5 bases). Germline V gene data show CDR1 as MNHEY and CDR2 as SVGEGT. V was trimmed by 1 base and J by 6 bases, leaving 13 bases between them. The CDR3 contains 15 residues. CDR3 nucleotide sequence: TGTGCCAGCAGTTACTTAGCAGGGATGGCTCAGCCCCAGCATTTT. Its protein product is CASSYLAGMAQPQHF.

This chain joins TRBV7-2 and TRBJ1-1; D not certain. The V end was cut by 1 base, the J end by 4 bases, with 7 bases between. This CDR3 region has 13 residues. Germline-derived CDR1 and CDR2 are SGHTA and FQGNSA. CDR3 bases: TGTGCCAGCAGCTTAGGGGCCCCCACTGAAGCTTTCTTT. Its protein product is CASSLGAPTEAFF.

Concerning this clone: Other DNA sequences in this specimen translate into the identical CDR3. The CDR3 loop reads CASSQGAMNTEAFF. The DNA for the CDR3 is TGTGCCAGCTCCCAAGGAGCCATGAACACTGAAGCTTTCTTT. The chain carries TRBV18 and TRBJ1-1; D call uncertain. V lost 6 bases, J lost 0 bases, and 11 bases lay in between. The CDR3 length is 14 residues. Germline CDR1 reads KGHSH; CDR2 reads LQKENI.

This clone was seen more than once but under ten times. The genes are TRBV5-1 and TRBJ1-2; D possibly corresponds to TRBD1 (5 bases). CDR1 SGHRS and CDR2 YFSETQ come from the germline V gene. This CDR3 contains 12 residues. Trimming left V 7 bases short and J 5 bases short, with 12 bases between. The CDR3 reads CASRRDGYGYTF. For the CDR3, the DNA is TGCGCCAGCCGGAGGGACGGGTATGGCTACACCTTC.

This clone was recorded a few times. This chain connects TRBV6-5 to TRBJ1-2, with unresolved D. The CDR3 has 14 amino acids. V was clipped by 6 bases and J by 5 bases, with 16 bases between them. CDR1 and CDR2 (germline): MNHEY, SVGAGI. CDR3 region: CASSLTGEGYGYTF. The CDR3 DNA is TGTGCCAGCAGCCTCACGGGAGAGGGTTATGGCTACACCTTC.